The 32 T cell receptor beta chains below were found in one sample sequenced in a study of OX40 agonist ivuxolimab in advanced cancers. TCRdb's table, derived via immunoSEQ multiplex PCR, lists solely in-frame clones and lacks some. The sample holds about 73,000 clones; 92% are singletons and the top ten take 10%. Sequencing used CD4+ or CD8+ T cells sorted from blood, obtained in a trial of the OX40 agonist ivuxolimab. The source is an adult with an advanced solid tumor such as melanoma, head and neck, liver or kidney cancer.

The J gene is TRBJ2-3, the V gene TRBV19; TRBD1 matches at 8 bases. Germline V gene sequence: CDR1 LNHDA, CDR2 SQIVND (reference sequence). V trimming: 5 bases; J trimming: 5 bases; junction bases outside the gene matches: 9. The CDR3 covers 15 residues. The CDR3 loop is CASSSRTGMIDTQYF. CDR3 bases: TGTGCCAGTAGTTCAAGGACAGGGATGATAGATACGCAGTATTTT.

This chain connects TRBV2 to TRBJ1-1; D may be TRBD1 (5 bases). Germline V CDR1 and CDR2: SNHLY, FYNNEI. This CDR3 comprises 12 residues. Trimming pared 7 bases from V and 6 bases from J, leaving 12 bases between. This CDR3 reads CASIEGGAEAFF. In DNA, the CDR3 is TGTGCCAGCATAGAGGGAGGGGCTGAAGCTTTCTTT.

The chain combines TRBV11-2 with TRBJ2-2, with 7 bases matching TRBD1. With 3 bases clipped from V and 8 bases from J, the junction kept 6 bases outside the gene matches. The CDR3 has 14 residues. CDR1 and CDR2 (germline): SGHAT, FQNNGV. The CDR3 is CASSFGTALGELFF. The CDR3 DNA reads TGTGCCAGCAGCTTCGGGACAGCGCTTGGGGAGCTGTTTTTT. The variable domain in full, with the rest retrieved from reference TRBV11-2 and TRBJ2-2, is EAGVAQSPRYKIIEKRQSVAFWCNPISGHATLYWYQQILGQGPKLLIQFQNNGVVDDSQLPKDRFSAERLKGVDSTLKIQPAKLEDSAVYLCASSFGTALGELFFGEGSRLTVL.

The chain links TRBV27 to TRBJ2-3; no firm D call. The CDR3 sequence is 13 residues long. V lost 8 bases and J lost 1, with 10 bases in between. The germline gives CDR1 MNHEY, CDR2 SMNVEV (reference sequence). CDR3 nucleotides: TGTGCCAGCGGGCAAGCAGGCACAGATACGCAGTATTTT. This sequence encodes CASGQAGTDTQYF.

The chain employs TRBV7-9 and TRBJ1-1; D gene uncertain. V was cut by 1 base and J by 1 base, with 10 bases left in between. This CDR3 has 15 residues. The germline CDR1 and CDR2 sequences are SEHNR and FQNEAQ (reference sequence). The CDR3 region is CASSLEGGANTEAFF. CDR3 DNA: TGTGCCAGCAGCTTAGAGGGTGGCGCGAACACTGAAGCTTTCTTT.

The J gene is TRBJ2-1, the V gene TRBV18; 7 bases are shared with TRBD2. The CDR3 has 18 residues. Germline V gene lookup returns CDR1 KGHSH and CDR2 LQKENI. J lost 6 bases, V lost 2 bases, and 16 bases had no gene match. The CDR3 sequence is CASSPSWEGPLLTNEQFF. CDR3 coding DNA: TGTGCCAGCTCACCATCCTGGGAGGGGCCGCTCCTAACCAATGAGCAGTTCTTC.

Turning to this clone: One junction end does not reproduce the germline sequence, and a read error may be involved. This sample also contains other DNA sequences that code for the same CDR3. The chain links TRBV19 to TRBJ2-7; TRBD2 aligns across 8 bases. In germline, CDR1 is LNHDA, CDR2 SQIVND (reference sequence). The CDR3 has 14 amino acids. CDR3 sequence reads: CASSIAGSSYEQYF. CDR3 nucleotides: TGTGCCAGTAGCATAGCGGGGTCCTCCTACGAGCAGTACTTC. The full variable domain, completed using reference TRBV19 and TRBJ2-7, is DGGITQSPKYLFRKEGQNVTLSCEQNLNHDAMYWYRQDPGQGLRLIYYSQIVNDFQKGDIAEGYSVSREKKESFPLTVTSAQKNPTAFYLCASSIAGSSYEQYFGPGTRLTVT.

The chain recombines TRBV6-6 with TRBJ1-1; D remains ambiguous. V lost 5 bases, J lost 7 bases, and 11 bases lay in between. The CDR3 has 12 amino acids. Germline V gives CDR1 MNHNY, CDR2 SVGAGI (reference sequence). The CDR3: CASSGESVEAFF. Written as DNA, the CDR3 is TGTGCCAGCAGTGGGGAAAGCGTTGAAGCTTTCTTT.

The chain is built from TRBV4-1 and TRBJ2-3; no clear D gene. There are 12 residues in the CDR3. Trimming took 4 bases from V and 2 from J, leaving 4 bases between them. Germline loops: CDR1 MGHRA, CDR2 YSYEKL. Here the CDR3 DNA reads TGCGCCAGCAGCCTCTTCACAGATACGCAGTATTTT. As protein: CASSLFTDTQYF.

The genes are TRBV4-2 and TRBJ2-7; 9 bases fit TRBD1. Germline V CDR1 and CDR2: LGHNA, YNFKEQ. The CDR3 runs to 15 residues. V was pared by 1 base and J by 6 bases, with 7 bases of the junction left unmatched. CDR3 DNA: TGTGCCAGCAGCCAAGTCGGGACAGGGATTCTCGAGCAGTACTTC. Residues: CASSQVGTGILEQYF.

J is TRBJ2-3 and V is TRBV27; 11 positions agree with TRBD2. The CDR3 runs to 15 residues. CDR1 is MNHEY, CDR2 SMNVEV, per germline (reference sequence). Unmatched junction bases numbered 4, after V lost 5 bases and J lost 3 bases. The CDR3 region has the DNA TGTGCCAGCAGTCGCGGGACTAGCGGAACAGATACGCAGTATTTT. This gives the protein CASSRGTSGTDTQYF.

CDR3 DNA sequence: TGCGCCAGCAGCCAAGAGGGCCCTAGCAATCAGCCCCAGCATTTT. Translation gives CASSQEGPSNQPQHF. The V and J genes are TRBV4-1 and TRBJ1-5; D uncertain. Deletions cut 0 bases from V and 0 bases from J, with 6 bases between. In germline, CDR1 is MGHRA, CDR2 YSYEKL. CDR3 size: 15 residues.

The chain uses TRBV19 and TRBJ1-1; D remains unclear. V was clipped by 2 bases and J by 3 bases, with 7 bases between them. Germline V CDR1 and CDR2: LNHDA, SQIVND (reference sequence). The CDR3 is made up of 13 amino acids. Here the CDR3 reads CASSISGDTEAFF. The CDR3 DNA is TGTGCCAGTAGTATATCGGGTGACACTGAAGCTTTCTTT.

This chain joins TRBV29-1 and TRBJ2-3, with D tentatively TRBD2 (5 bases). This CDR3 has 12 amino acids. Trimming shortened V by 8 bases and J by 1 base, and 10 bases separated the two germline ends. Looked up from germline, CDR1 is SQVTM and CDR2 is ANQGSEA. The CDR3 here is CSHVEGTDTQYF. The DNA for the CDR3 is TGCAGCCACGTGGAGGGCACAGATACGCAGTATTTT.

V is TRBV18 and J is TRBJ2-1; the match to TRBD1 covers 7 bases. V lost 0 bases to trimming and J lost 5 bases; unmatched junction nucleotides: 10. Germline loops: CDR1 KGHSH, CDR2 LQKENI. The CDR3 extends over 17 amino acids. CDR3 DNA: TGTGCCAGCTCACCACCGAGTATAGGGGACAGAAACAATGAGCAGTTCTTC. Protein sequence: CASSPPSIGDRNNEQFF.

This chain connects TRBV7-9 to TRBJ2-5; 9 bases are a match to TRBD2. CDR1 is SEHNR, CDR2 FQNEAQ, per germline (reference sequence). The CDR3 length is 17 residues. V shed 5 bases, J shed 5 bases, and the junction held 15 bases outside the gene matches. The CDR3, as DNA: TGTGCCAGCAGCCCCCTCCCAGCGGGGGGACCCCAGGAGACCCAGTACTTC. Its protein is CASSPLPAGGPQETQYF.

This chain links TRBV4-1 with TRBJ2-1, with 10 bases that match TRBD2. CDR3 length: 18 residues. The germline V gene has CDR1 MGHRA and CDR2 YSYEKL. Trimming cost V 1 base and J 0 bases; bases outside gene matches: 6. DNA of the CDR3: TGCGCCAGCAGCCAAGTCCCTAGCGGGGGTGACTCCTACAATGAGCAGTTCTTC. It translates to CASSQVPSGGDSYNEQFF.

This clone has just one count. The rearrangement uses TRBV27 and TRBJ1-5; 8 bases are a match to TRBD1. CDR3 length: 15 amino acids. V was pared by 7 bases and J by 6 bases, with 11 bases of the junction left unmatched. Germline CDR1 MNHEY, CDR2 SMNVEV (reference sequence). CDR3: CASKKGQAEAQPQHF. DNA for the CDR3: TGTGCCAGCAAGAAGGGACAGGCTGAGGCTCAGCCCCAGCATTTT.

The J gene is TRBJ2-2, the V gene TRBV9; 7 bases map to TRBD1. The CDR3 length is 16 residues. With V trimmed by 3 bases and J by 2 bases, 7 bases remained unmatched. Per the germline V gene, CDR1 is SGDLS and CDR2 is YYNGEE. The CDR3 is CASSDLGQRNTGELFF. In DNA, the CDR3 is TGTGCCAGCAGCGACCTGGGACAGCGAAACACCGGGGAGCTGTTTTTT.

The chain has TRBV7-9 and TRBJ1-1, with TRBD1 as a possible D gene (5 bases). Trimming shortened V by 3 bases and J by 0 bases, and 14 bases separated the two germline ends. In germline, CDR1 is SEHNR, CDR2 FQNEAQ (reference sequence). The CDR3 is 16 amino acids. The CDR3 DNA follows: TGTGCCAGCAGCTTTCGGGACGGGAGGATGAACACTGAAGCTTTCTTT. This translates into CASSFRDGRMNTEAFF.

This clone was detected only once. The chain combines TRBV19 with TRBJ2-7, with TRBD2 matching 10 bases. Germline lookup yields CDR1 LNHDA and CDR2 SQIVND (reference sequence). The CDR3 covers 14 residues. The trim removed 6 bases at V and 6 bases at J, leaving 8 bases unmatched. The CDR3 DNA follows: TGTGCCAGTAGAAGCGGGGGGGCAGCGGGCGAGCAGTACTTC. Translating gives CASRSGGAAGEQYF.

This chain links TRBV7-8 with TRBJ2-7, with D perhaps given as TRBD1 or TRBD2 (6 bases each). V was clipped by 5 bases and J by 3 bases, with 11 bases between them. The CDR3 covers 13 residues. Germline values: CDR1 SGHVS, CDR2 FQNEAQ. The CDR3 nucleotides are TGTGCCAGCAGCGGAGGGGGTTTCTACGAGCAGTACTTC. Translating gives CASSGGGFYEQYF.

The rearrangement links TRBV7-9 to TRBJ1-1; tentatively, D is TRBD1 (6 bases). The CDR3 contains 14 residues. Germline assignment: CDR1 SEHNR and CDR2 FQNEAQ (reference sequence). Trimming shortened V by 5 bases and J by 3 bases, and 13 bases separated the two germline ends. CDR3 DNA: TGTGCCAGCAGCCCCCAGGGACATTACACTGAAGCTTTCTTT. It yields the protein CASSPQGHYTEAFF.

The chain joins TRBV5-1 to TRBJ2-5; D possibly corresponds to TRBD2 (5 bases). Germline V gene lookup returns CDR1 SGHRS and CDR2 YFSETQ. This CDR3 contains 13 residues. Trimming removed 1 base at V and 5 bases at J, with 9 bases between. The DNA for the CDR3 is TGCGCCAGCAGCTTGAACCGGAGGGAGACCCAGTACTTC. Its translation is CASSLNRRETQYF. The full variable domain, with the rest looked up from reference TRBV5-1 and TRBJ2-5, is KAGVTQTPRYLIKTRGQQVTLSCSPISGHRSVSWYQQTPGQGLQFLFEYFSETQRNKGNFPGRFSGRQFSNSRSEMNVSTLELGDSALYLCASSLNRRETQYFGPGTRLLVL.

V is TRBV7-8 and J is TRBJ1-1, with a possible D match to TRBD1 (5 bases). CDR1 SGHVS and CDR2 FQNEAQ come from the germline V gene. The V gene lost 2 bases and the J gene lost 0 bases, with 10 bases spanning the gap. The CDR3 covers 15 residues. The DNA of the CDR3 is TGTGCCAGCAGCTTACACCAGGGTTTGAACACTGAAGCTTTCTTT. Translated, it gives CASSLHQGLNTEAFF.

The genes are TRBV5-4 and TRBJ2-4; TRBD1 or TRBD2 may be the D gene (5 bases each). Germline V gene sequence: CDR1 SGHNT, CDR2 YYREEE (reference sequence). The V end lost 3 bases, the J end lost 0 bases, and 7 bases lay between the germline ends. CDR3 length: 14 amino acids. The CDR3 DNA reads TGTGCCAGCAGCTCGGGGCTAGCCAAAAACATTCAGTACTTC. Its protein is CASSSGLAKNIQYF.

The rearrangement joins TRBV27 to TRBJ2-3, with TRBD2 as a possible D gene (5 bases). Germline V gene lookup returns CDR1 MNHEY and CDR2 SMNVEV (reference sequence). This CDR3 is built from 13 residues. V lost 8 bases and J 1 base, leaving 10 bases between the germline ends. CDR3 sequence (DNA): TGTGCCAGCTCCCACGGGGGCACAGATACGCAGTATTTT. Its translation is CASSHGGTDTQYF.

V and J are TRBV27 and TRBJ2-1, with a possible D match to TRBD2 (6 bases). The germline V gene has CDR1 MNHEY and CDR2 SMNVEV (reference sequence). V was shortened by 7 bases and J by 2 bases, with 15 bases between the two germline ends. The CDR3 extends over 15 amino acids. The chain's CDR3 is CASTLAGNPYNEQFF. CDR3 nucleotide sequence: TGTGCCAGCACTCTGGCGGGGAACCCCTACAATGAGCAGTTCTTC.

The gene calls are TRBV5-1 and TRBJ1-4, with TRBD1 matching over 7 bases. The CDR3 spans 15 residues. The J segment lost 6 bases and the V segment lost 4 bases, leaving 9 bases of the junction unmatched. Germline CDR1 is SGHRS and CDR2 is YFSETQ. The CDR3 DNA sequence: TGCGCCAGCAGCCTCGTCAGGGGGGGGGATGAAAAACTGTTTTTT. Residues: CASSLVRGGDEKLFF.

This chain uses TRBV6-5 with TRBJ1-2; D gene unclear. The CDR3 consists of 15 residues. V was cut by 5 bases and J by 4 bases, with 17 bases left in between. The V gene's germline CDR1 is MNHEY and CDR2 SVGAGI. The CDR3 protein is CASSALASLPYGYTF. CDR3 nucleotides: TGTGCCAGCAGTGCCCTCGCGAGTCTGCCCTATGGCTACACCTTC.

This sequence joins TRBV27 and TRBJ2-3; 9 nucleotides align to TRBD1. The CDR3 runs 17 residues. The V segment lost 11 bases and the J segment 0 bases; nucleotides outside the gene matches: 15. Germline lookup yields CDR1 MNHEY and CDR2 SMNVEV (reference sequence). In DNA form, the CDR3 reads TGTGCCTCCTCCGGGACAGGGTACTCCATTAGCACAGATACGCAGTATTTT. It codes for CASSGTGYSISTDTQYF.

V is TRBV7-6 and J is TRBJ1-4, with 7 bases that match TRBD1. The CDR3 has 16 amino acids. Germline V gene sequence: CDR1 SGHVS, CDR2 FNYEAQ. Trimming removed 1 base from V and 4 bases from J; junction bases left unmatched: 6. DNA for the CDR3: TGTGCCAGCAGCTTAGGCAGGGGGGACATTAATGAAAAACTGTTTTTT. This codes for CASSLGRGDINEKLFF.